This TCR beta chain stems from a study of T cells after yellow fever vaccination. In its sample, this clonotype was seen a few times. In TCRdb, the 5' RACE reads were re-called with MiXCR into one record per CDR3 protein. The sample contains a few hundred thousand distinct CDR3 sequences, roughly 13% of which appear only once. Trimming pared 5 bases from V and 7 bases from J, leaving 11 bases between. Germline V gives CDR1 SGHTA, CDR2 FQGNSA. CDR3 size: 12 residues. The sequenced sample was CD4+ T cells sorted from PBMCs, obtained 45 days after the yellow fever booster vaccination. The V call is TRBV7-2, the J call TRBJ1-2; unclear D gene. The sequence came from a man aged 25-45 years who received the YFV17D yellow fever vaccine. CDR3 protein: CASSAYFFGYTF. The CDR3 nucleotides read TGTGCCAGCAGCGCCTACTTTTTTGGCTACACCTTC.